Below are 29 T cell receptor beta chains sequenced from a single sample in a study of blood T cell repertoires in COVID-19. Libraries were prepared by immunoSEQ multiplex PCR; TCRdb keeps only in-frame clonotypes and omits some of them. The sample records about 60,000 clones, around 90% being singletons. The sequenced sample was peripheral blood. These receptor sequences come from a man in his sixties with acute or convalescent COVID-19.

The chain employs TRBV6-4 and TRBJ1-2; 7 bases match TRBD1. The trim removed 0 bases at V and 0 bases at J, leaving 4 bases unmatched. The CDR3 totals 16 residues. CDR1 and CDR2 from the germline V gene are MRHNA and SNTAGT. The CDR3 DNA follows: TGTGCCAGCAGTGACTCGAGGACAGGAACTAACTATGGCTACACCTTC. This codes for CASSDSRTGTNYGYTF.

As concerns this clone: Other DNA variants within this sample encode the same CDR3. The chain has TRBV7-2 and TRBJ2-5, with 7 bases aligning to TRBD1. The V gene end was trimmed by 2 bases and the J gene end by 1 base; junction bases not matched to a gene: 4. In germline, CDR1 is SGHTA, CDR2 FQGNSA. This CDR3 has 15 amino acids. The chain's CDR3 is CASSLTGTAQETQYF. The CDR3 DNA reads as TGTGCCAGCAGCTTAACCGGGACAGCCCAAGAGACCCAGTACTTC.

V is TRBV14 and J is TRBJ2-3; D is possibly TRBD2 (5 bases). The CDR3 runs 15 residues. Looked up from germline, CDR1 is SGHDN and CDR2 is FVKESK. The ends were cut back, 1 base at V and 1 base at J, with 9 bases in the middle. The DNA for the CDR3 is TGTGCCAGCAGCCAAGGGGCAGCGGGCACAGATACGCAGTATTTT. Translated: CASSQGAAGTDTQYF.

The V gene is TRBV28, the J gene TRBJ2-3; D remains ambiguous. The V gene's germline CDR1 is MDHEN and CDR2 SYDVKM. Trimming removed 6 bases at V and 5 bases at J, with 12 bases between. The CDR3 extends over 13 amino acids. This CDR3 reads CASRAALGDTQYF. For the CDR3, the DNA is TGTGCCAGCAGGGCGGCACTCGGAGATACGCAGTATTTT.

The gene calls are TRBV5-1 and TRBJ2-7, with TRBD1 matching over 9 bases. CDR1 and CDR2 from the germline V gene are SGHRS and YFSETQ. The CDR3 extends over 16 amino acids. The ends lost 4 bases at V and 3 bases at J; junction bases unmatched: 11. The CDR3 sequence: CASSARAGTGLYEQYF. The CDR3 DNA is TGCGCCAGCAGCGCCAGGGCGGGGACAGGGCTCTACGAGCAGTACTTC.

The rearrangement links TRBV6-5 to TRBJ1-2, with 8 bases aligning to TRBD1. Germline CDR1 reads MNHEY; CDR2 reads SVGAGI. With 5 bases clipped from V and 5 bases from J, the junction kept 10 bases outside the gene matches. This CDR3 is built from 15 residues. The chain's CDR3 is CASSTRQGTLYGYTF. The CDR3 coding sequence is TGTGCCAGCAGTACGCGACAGGGGACGCTGTATGGCTACACCTTC.

The chain has TRBV10-3 and TRBJ2-7; tentative D call: TRBD1 (5 bases). This CDR3 has 15 amino acids. V was pared by 0 bases and J by 5 bases, with 14 bases between. Germline V gene sequence: CDR1 ENHRY, CDR2 SYGVKD. This chain's CDR3 is CAISESGAPFDEQYF. Here the CDR3 DNA reads TGTGCCATCAGTGAGTCAGGGGCACCCTTTGACGAGCAGTACTTC.

The J gene is TRBJ1-5, the V gene TRBV9, with 12 bases fitting TRBD1. Germline V gene sequence: CDR1 SGDLS, CDR2 YYNGEE. There are 18 residues in the CDR3. Trimming at V came to 5 bases and at J to 2 bases, leaving 11 bases not matched to a gene. The chain's CDR3 is CASRGTGGRLKGNQPQHF. DNA for the CDR3: TGTGCCAGCAGAGGGACAGGGGGCCGCCTGAAGGGCAATCAGCCCCAGCATTTT.

The rearrangement links TRBV6-5 to TRBJ1-1; 7 bases are shared with TRBD1. The CDR3 sequence is 14 residues long. The V and J ends lost 6 bases and 4 bases, in that order; junction bases with no gene match: 8. In germline, CDR1 is MNHEY, CDR2 SVGAGI. In DNA form, the CDR3 reads TGTGCCAGCAGCCAGACAGGGTTGAGCACTGAAGCTTTCTTT. Translation gives CASSQTGLSTEAFF.

This sequence joins TRBV5-1 and TRBJ1-1, with unresolved D. With 4 bases removed from V and 4 bases from J, the gap between germline ends came to 17 bases. The CDR3 runs to 15 residues. Looked up from germline, CDR1 is SGHRS and CDR2 is YFSETQ. CDR3: CASSRGLAGRTEAFF. The CDR3 nucleotides read TGCGCCAGCAGCCGAGGACTCGCCGGTCGCACTGAAGCTTTCTTT.

This sequence joins TRBV10-3 and TRBJ2-7; 14 bases map to TRBD2. V lost 8 bases and J lost 5; bases outside the gene matches: 11. CDR3 length: 16 residues. Germline V lookup: CDR1 ENHRY, CDR2 SYGVKD. For the CDR3, the DNA is TGTGCCATCGGACTAGCGGGAGGAGGGGGAGGGAACGAGCAGTACTTC. It encodes CAIGLAGGGGGNEQYF.

This clone has a handful of counts. The same CDR3 is also encoded by other DNA sequences in this sample. The J gene is TRBJ1-5, the V gene TRBV9; unclear D gene. Germline V gene sequence: CDR1 SGDLS, CDR2 YYNGEE. This CDR3 region has 14 residues. Trimming left V 3 bases short and J 0 bases short, with 7 bases between. The DNA of the CDR3 is TGTGCCAGCAGCGCAACTGATAGCAATCAGCCCCAGCATTTT. Translation gives CASSATDSNQPQHF. Full variable domain (outside the CDR3, taken from reference TRBV9 and TRBJ1-5): DSGVTQTPKHLITATGQRVTLRCSPRSGDLSVYWYQQSLDQGLQFLIQYYNGEERAKGNILERFSAQQFPDLHSELNLSSLELGDSALYFCASSATDSNQPQHFGDGTRLSIL.

The V and J genes are TRBV19 and TRBJ2-1; 11 positions agree with TRBD2. Germline V gives CDR1 LNHDA, CDR2 SQIVND (reference sequence). The CDR3 totals 17 residues. Losses at the gene ends were 6 bases for V and 9 bases for J; bases not matched to a gene: 16. DNA of the CDR3: TGTGCCAGTAGACTTCGTACTAGCGGGAGTTTACACAGTGAGCAGTTCTTC. Its protein is CASRLRTSGSLHSEQFF.

The J gene is TRBJ2-7, the V gene TRBV7-3; 9 positions match TRBD2. Unmatched junction bases numbered 9, after V lost 1 base and J lost 5 bases. CDR1 and CDR2 (germline): SGHTA, FQGTGA. The CDR3 is 16 residues long. This CDR3 reads CASSLKRAGGFDEQYF. Here the CDR3 DNA reads TGTGCCAGCAGCTTAAAACGGGCGGGAGGGTTCGACGAGCAGTACTTC.

The chain is built from TRBV25-1 and TRBJ2-6; 11 bases line up with TRBD1. Trimming at V came to 7 bases and at J to 1 base, leaving 6 bases not matched to a gene. Per the germline V gene, CDR1 is MGHDK and CDR2 is SYGVNS. This CDR3 spans 17 amino acids. The CDR3 protein is CASTLDRGQSGANVLTF. The CDR3 DNA is TGTGCCAGCACCCTGGACAGGGGGCAGTCTGGGGCCAACGTCCTGACTTTC.

This clone appeared once. The chain uses TRBV5-6 and TRBJ2-3; 7 positions match TRBD1. J gave up 4 bases and V 6 bases, and 8 bases lay outside the gene matches. The V gene's germline CDR1 is SGHDT and CDR2 YYEEEE. The CDR3 is 14 residues long. The CDR3 reads CASTRDSLSDTQYF. In DNA, the CDR3 is TGTGCCAGCACCAGGGACAGTCTCTCAGATACGCAGTATTTT.

In DNA, the CDR3 is TGTGCCAGCAGCGTAGAGGCTGGGGGCCCCTACGAGCAGTACTTC. It translates to CASSVEAGGPYEQYF. V usage is TRBV9 and J usage is TRBJ2-7; TRBD1 might be the D (6 bases). The germline CDR1 and CDR2 sequences are SGDLS and YYNGEE. V lost 0 bases, J lost 2 bases, and 12 bases lay in between. CDR3 length: 15 residues.

The chain couples TRBV4-2 to TRBJ2-2; possibly TRBD2 for D (5 bases). Between the trimmed V and J ends, which lost 5 bases and 5 bases, there was a span of 6 bases. The V gene's germline CDR1 is LGHNA and CDR2 YNFKEQ. This CDR3 is 12 amino acids long. This CDR3 is CASSRETGELFF. The CDR3 DNA reads as TGTGCCAGCAGCAGGGAGACCGGGGAGCTGTTTTTT.

The chain employs TRBV6-6 and TRBJ1-5; tentatively, D is TRBD1 (6 bases). V was pared by 3 bases and J by 6 bases, with 12 bases between. The CDR3 runs 14 residues. CDR1 MNHNY and CDR2 SVGAGI come from the germline V gene (reference sequence). The CDR3 DNA reads as TGTGCCAGCAGTTATGGGGGGGGCTCTCAGCCCCAGCATTTT. It translates to CASSYGGGSQPQHF.

The chain uses TRBV4-1 and TRBJ1-3, with a weak D call TRBD1 (5 bases). Germline values: CDR1 MGHRA, CDR2 YSYEKL. The V end was cut by 4 bases, the J end by 0 bases, with 16 bases between. This CDR3 has 17 amino acids. The CDR3 region is CASSRGGRTTSGNTIYF. The CDR3 coding sequence is TGCGCCAGCAGCCGCGGGGGACGTACGACCTCTGGAAACACCATATATTTT.

The chain couples TRBV7-2 to TRBJ1-4; D unresolved. Trimming removed 2 bases at V and 4 bases at J, with 11 bases between. The CDR3 is made up of 15 amino acids. The V gene's germline CDR1 is SGHTA and CDR2 FQGNSA. As DNA, the CDR3 is TGTGCCAGCAGCTTACTGCCAGAAATTAATGAAAAACTGTTTTTT. Protein sequence: CASSLLPEINEKLFF.

The CDR3 bases are TGTGCCAGCAGCTTAACGAGGGGGCGAGGCTCACCCCTCCACTTT. Its protein is CASSLTRGRGSPLHF. The chain employs TRBV7-2 and TRBJ1-6, with TRBD1 matching over 7 bases. The trim removed 2 bases at V and 10 bases at J, leaving 8 bases unmatched. CDR1 and CDR2 (germline): SGHTA, FQGNSA. The CDR3 spans 15 residues.

The J gene is TRBJ1-6, the V gene TRBV28, with D perhaps TRBD1 (5 bases). The CDR3 runs to 17 residues. Looked up from germline, CDR1 is MDHEN and CDR2 is SYDVKM. V was clipped by 2 bases and J by 0 bases, with 11 bases between them. CDR3 bases: TGTGCCAGCAGTTTACCAGGGATAGGCTCCTATAATTCACCCCTCCACTTT. This gives the protein CASSLPGIGSYNSPLHF.

The CDR3 loop is CASSMLNPGQGSKNIQYF. In nucleotides, the CDR3 is TGTGCCAGTAGTATGCTAAATCCGGGACAGGGATCTAAAAACATTCAGTACTTC. The chain is built from TRBV19 and TRBJ2-4; TRBD1 agrees at 9 bases. Germline CDR1 and CDR2: LNHDA and SQIVND (reference sequence). The CDR3 sequence is 18 residues long. V lost 3 bases and J lost 4; bases outside the gene matches: 13.

This clone was detected only a few times. V and J are TRBV7-8 and TRBJ1-3; tentative D call: TRBD1 (5 bases). Germline CDR1 and CDR2: SGHVS and FQNEAQ. CDR3 size: 15 residues. V lost 4 bases and J lost 2, with 12 bases in between. The CDR3 nucleotides read TGTGCCAGCAGCTCGAACAGGCAAACTGGAAACACCATATATTTT. Protein: CASSSNRQTGNTIYF.

The J gene is TRBJ1-4, the V gene TRBV7-2; no clear D. The ends were cut back, 3 bases at V and 5 bases at J, with 10 bases in the middle. Germline loops: CDR1 SGHTA, CDR2 FQGNSA. The CDR3 length is 14 residues. The CDR3 nucleotides are TGTGCCAGCAGCTTCCAGGTCGGCAATGAAAAACTGTTTTTT. It yields the protein CASSFQVGNEKLFF.

Only a few counts were recorded for this clone. The rearrangement uses TRBV7-2 and TRBJ2-1, with D perhaps TRBD1 (6 bases). The CDR3 spans 16 residues. V was clipped by 3 bases and J by 0 bases, with 12 bases between them. Germline V CDR1 and CDR2: SGHTA, FQGNSA. Here the CDR3 reads CASSLSTGASYNEQFF. The CDR3 DNA reads TGTGCCAGCAGCTTGTCGACAGGCGCCTCCTACAATGAGCAGTTCTTC.

The chain uses TRBV6-5 and TRBJ1-2, with 10 bases lining up with TRBD1. This CDR3 is 15 amino acids long. Germline V gives CDR1 MNHEY, CDR2 SVGAGI. The junction had 8 bases not matched to a gene; V was cut back by 4 bases and J by 6 bases. CDR3 region: CASSSRQGARDGYTF. The CDR3 nucleotides read TGTGCCAGCAGTTCTCGACAGGGGGCGCGGGATGGCTACACCTTC.

The rearrangement joins TRBV19 to TRBJ1-6; tentative D call: TRBD1 (6 bases). CDR1 is LNHDA, CDR2 SQIVND, per germline (reference sequence). Trimming removed 8 bases from V and 6 bases from J, with 14 bases in between. The CDR3 consists of 14 residues. CDR3 coding DNA: TGTGCCAGTTCGCCCAGGGGTCTTAATTCACCCCTCCACTTT. Its translation is CASSPRGLNSPLHF. Based on the CDR3 plus reference TRBV19 and TRBJ1-6, the full variable domain is DGGITQSPKYLFRKEGQNVTLSCEQNLNHDAMYWYRQDPGQGLRLIYYSQIVNDFQKGDIAEGYSVSREKKESFPLTVTSAQKNPTAFYLCASSPRGLNSPLHFGNGTRLTVT.